A single sample is the source of the 8 T cell receptor beta chains below, sequenced in a study of blood T cells in healthy people across ages. Sample-barcoded 5' priming and a J-beta primer mix drove a second PCR of roughly 6 to 12 cycles. MiXCR, run by TCRdb on the 5' RACE reads, gives a single entry per CDR3 protein. This table has roughly 680,000 distinct CDR3 sequences, around 21% appearing once. Sequenced: blood. The receptor set was obtained from a man aged 70-80 years in good health.

This chain joins TRBV12-3 or TRBV12-4 and TRBJ2-3, with D unclear. Trimming shortened V by 6 bases and J by 2 bases, and 15 bases separated the two germline ends. The CDR3 is 15 amino acids. CDR3 nucleotides: TGTGCCAGCAGACCCTACTGGGAAAACACAGATACGCAGTATTTT. It translates to CASRPYWENTDTQYF.

This clonotype was recorded a few times. This chain connects TRBV24-1 to TRBJ2-4; possible D gene TRBD2, 6 bases. Trimming took off 3 bases at V and 3 bases at J, with 14 bases between the two ends. The CDR3 contains 16 residues. Germline lookup yields CDR1 KGHDR and CDR2 SFDVKD. CDR3 DNA sequence: TGTGCCACCAGTGATCCACGACCCGGGGGCAAAAACATTCAGTACTTC. As protein: CATSDPRPGGKNIQYF.

The chain carries TRBV5-6 and TRBJ2-5, with TRBD2 identical over 13 bases. This CDR3 is 17 amino acids long. J was trimmed by 6 bases and V by 2 bases; bases with no gene match: 10. Germline V lookup: CDR1 SGHDT, CDR2 YYEEEE. The CDR3 here is CASSLLAGGGDMKTQYF. CDR3 coding DNA: TGTGCCAGCAGCTTACTAGCGGGAGGGGGGGACATGAAGACCCAGTACTTC.

The chain couples TRBV20-1 to TRBJ2-2; 7 nucleotides match TRBD2. The CDR3 length is 15 residues. Unmatched junction bases numbered 3, after V lost 1 base and J lost 1 base. Germline V gene sequence: CDR1 DFQATT, CDR2 SNEGSKA (reference sequence). In nucleotides, the CDR3 is TGCAGTGCTAGAGTCCAGCGGGAGAACACCGGGGAGCTGTTTTTT. It codes for CSARVQRENTGELFF.

This clonotype was seen a handful of times. The chain joins TRBV28 to TRBJ1-2; TRBD1 aligns across 11 bases. The CDR3 extends over 15 amino acids. Trimming removed 4 bases from V and 5 bases from J; junction bases left unmatched: 6. CDR1 and CDR2 (germline): MDHEN, SYDVKM. CDR3: CASSSGQGAYYGYTF. The CDR3 DNA is TGTGCCAGCAGTTCCGGACAGGGGGCTTATTATGGCTACACCTTC.

The chain is built from TRBV12-5 and TRBJ2-1; 7 nucleotides line up with TRBD2. Trimming at V came to 4 bases and at J to 1 base, leaving 7 bases not matched to a gene. The CDR3 loop spans 16 amino acids. Germline CDR1 reads LGHNT; CDR2 reads FRNRAP. The CDR3 loop is CASGSPRSGSYNEQFF. The CDR3 nucleotides are TGTGCTAGTGGTTCCCCACGTAGCGGGTCCTACAATGAGCAGTTCTTC.

This clonotype occurred a few times. The chain has TRBV6-2 or TRBV6-3 and TRBJ1-6; D not certain. This CDR3 comprises 13 residues. The germline gives CDR1 MNHEY, CDR2 SVGEGT. V was trimmed by 6 bases and J by 7 bases, leaving 10 bases between them. CDR3: CASRLGPNSPLHF. The CDR3 DNA is TGTGCCAGCAGGCTCGGACCCAATTCACCCCTCCACTTT.

This chain connects TRBV19 to TRBJ1-2; 8 positions agree with TRBD1. The length of the CDR3 is 15 residues. Germline V lookup: CDR1 LNHDA, CDR2 SQIVND (reference sequence). V gave up 4 bases and J gave up 0 bases; unmatched junction bases: 4. CDR3 sequence: CASSKSDRANYGYTF. CDR3 DNA: TGTGCCAGTAGTAAGTCGGACAGGGCTAACTATGGCTACACCTTC.